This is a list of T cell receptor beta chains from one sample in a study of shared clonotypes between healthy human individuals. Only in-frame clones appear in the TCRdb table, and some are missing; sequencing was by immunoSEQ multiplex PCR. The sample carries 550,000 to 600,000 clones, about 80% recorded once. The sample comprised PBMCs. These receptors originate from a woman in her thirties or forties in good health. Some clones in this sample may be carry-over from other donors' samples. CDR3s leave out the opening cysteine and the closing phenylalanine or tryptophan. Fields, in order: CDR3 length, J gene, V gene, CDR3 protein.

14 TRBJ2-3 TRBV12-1 ASSSLRGQGRDTQY
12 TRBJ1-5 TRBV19 ASSYTGEFQPQH
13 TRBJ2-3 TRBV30 AWSGLAGVEDTQY
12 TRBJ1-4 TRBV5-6 ASSPMDRDEKLF
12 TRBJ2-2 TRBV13 ASTQGTPTGELF
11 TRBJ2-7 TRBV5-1 ASTSGRAYEQY
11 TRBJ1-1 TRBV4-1 ASSQPGVREAF
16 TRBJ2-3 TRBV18 ASSELAGETSGTDTQY
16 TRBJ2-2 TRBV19 ASSPGLAGTMNTGELF
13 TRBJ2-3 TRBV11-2 ASSSTRAGADTQY
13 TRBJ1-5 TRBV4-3 ASSQDLGHNQPQH
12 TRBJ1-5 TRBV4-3 ASSQRTDDQPQH
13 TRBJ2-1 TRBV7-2 ASSLGIGGGDEQF
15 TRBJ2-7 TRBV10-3 AISESSLRSASYEQY
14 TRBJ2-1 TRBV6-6 ASSHRDPTANNEQF
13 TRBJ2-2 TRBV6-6 ASSYQGLNTGELF
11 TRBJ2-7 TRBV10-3 AIGWGGTYEQY
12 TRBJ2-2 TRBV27 ASRSPKNTGELF
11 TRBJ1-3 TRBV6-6 ASSPRAGNTIY
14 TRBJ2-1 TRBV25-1 ASSDPHRGSYNEQF
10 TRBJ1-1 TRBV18 ASSWGQTEAF
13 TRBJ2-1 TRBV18 ASSPTPTGLGEQF
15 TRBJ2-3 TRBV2 ARDPSGRAFGTDTQY
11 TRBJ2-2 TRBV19 ASSIVLPGELF
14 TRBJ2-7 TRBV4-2 ASSQSSGRALYEQY
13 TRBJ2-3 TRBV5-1 ASSAGQGRTDTQY
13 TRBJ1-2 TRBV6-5 ASSYSGSQNYGYT
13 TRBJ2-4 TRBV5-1 ASSFTALAKNIQY
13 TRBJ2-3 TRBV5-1 ASSHRTGSTDTQY
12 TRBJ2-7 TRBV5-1 ASSFSGGGYEQY
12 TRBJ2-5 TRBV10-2 ASSAGGRLETQY
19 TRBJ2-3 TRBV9 ASSVATGGSTSGRVPDTQY
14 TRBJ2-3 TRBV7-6 ASSVHRGEMPDTQY
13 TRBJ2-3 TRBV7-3 ASSFSPGGTDTQY
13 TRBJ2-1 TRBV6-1 ASSEGREFPNEQF
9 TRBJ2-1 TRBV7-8 ASGIYNEQF
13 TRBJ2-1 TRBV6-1 ASSEVAGGQNEQF
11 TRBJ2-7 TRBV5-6 ASSYGTNYEQY
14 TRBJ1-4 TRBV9 ASSVETGGAGEKLF
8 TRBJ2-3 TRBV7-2 ASSLGTQY
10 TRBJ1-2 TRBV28 ASSLMTRGYT
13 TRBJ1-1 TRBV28 ASSSRRGLDTEAF